The 30 T cell receptor beta chains below come from one sample, sequenced in a study of cytomegalovirus exposure and HLA in healthy donors. Use of 60 Vbeta and 13 Jbeta primers characterized the PCR. Assay: immunoSEQ multiplex PCR; the TCRdb copy retains only in-frame clones and omits some. The table lists about 190,000 clones, just under 75% of them singletons, with about 3% in the top ten. The sample taken for sequencing was PBMCs. Source of these receptors: a woman under 40 in good health and CMV-seropositive.

The rearrangement joins TRBV4-1 to TRBJ2-1; D call uncertain. Germline V gene sequence: CDR1 MGHRA, CDR2 YSYEKL. V was clipped by 1 base and J by 3 bases, with 7 bases between them. The CDR3 spans 14 residues. The CDR3 spells CASSQGNSYNEQFF. DNA of the CDR3: TGCGCCAGCAGCCAAGGGAACAGCTACAATGAGCAGTTCTTC.

The CDR3 spells CASSPELLSGANVLTF. Here the CDR3 DNA reads TGTGCCAGCTCACCCGAGCTTCTCTCTGGGGCCAACGTCCTGACTTTC. The chain uses TRBV18 and TRBJ2-6, with unresolved D. The CDR3 is made up of 16 amino acids. With 3 bases removed from V and 0 bases from J, the gap between germline ends came to 9 bases. The germline V gene encodes CDR1 KGHSH and CDR2 LQKENI.

The CDR3 nucleotides are TGTGCCAGCAGCTCTGGACCGGGACTAGCGGGAGTCAACGAGCAGTACTTC. Its translation is CASSSGPGLAGVNEQYF. This rearrangement joins TRBV11-3 to TRBJ2-7, with 14 bases identical to TRBD2. Germline-derived CDR1 and CDR2 are SGHNT and YENEEA. This CDR3 is 17 amino acids long. Trimming at V came to 4 bases and at J to 5 bases, leaving 10 bases not matched to a gene.

This chain connects TRBV6-5 to TRBJ2-5; D possibly corresponds to TRBD2 (5 bases). This CDR3 is 14 amino acids long. Germline CDR1 MNHEY, CDR2 SVGAGI. With 7 bases removed from V and 3 bases from J, the gap between germline ends came to 15 bases. DNA of the CDR3: TGTGCCAGCACCCATGGAGGCATAAAAGAGACCCAGTACTTC. As protein: CASTHGGIKETQYF.

The chain's CDR3 is CASSPGGSGSNEQFF. DNA of the CDR3: TGTGCCAGCAGCCCAGGCGGCTCGGGGAGCAATGAGCAGTTCTTC. The chain employs TRBV7-2 and TRBJ2-1; a weak D match, TRBD2 (5 bases). This CDR3 is 15 amino acids long. Trimming removed 5 bases from V and 6 bases from J, with 17 bases in between. The germline gives CDR1 SGHTA, CDR2 FQGNSA.

This chain connects TRBV2 to TRBJ2-5; D perhaps matches TRBD1 (6 bases). The DNA end is more similar to TRBJ2-7, so the J call may be wrong. CDR3 length: 13 amino acids. Germline V CDR1 and CDR2: SNHLY, FYNNEI. CDR3 protein: CASSYRATYEQYF. In nucleotides, the CDR3 is TGTGCCAGCAGTTACAGGGCCACCTACGAGCAGTACTTC.

The chain recombines TRBV5-1 with TRBJ2-1; 14 bases are a match to TRBD2. J lost 7 bases, V lost 0 bases, and 3 bases had no gene match. The CDR3 consists of 16 residues. The germline V gene has CDR1 SGHRS and CDR2 YFSETQ. The CDR3 region is CASSLAGTSGSNEQFF. In DNA form, the CDR3 reads TGCGCCAGCAGCTTGGCCGGGACTAGCGGGAGTAATGAGCAGTTCTTC.

CDR3 sequence (DNA): TGTGCCAGCAGCTTAGGGGCTCGTTACAATGAGCAGTTCTTC. Residues: CASSLGARYNEQFF. This chain links TRBV7-2 with TRBJ2-1; D unclear. CDR1 and CDR2 (germline): SGHTA, FQGNSA. Trimming cost V 1 base and J 4 bases, with 8 bases left between them. CDR3 length equals 14 residues.

This rearrangement joins TRBV11-2 to TRBJ2-7; D is possibly TRBD1 (6 bases). The germline CDR1 and CDR2 sequences are SGHAT and FQNNGV. V was trimmed by 1 base and J by 3 bases, leaving 16 bases between them. CDR3 length: 16 residues. The CDR3 reads CASSLVAGVSGYEQYF. The CDR3 nucleotides read TGTGCCAGCAGCTTAGTGGCAGGGGTGTCGGGCTACGAGCAGTACTTC.

This clone came up once. The chain couples TRBV2 to TRBJ2-7, with a weak D call TRBD2 (5 bases). The germline V and J ends were trimmed by 5 bases and 0 bases, with 8 bases remaining between them. Looked up from germline, CDR1 is SNHLY and CDR2 is FYNNEI. This CDR3 has 13 amino acids. The CDR3 region is CASSLANSYEQYF. The CDR3 bases are TGTGCCAGCAGTTTAGCGAACTCCTACGAGCAGTACTTC. Complete variable domain (other parts from reference TRBV2 and TRBJ2-7): EPEVTQTPSHQVTQMGQEVILRCVPISNHLYFYWYRQILGQKVEFLVSFYNNEISEKSEIFDDQFSVERPDGSNFTLKIRSTKLEDSAMYFCASSLANSYEQYFGPGTRLTVT.

The gene calls are TRBV18 and TRBJ2-7, with 7 bases aligning to TRBD1. This CDR3 has 15 residues. Germline assignment: CDR1 KGHSH and CDR2 LQKENI. The J segment lost 0 bases and the V segment lost 6 bases, leaving 8 bases of the junction unmatched. CDR3 bases: TGTGCCAGCTCGCCCCCGACAGGGAGCTCCTACGAGCAGTACTTC. This gives the protein CASSPPTGSSYEQYF. The full variable domain, in which reference TRBV18 and TRBJ2-7 provide the parts outside the CDR3, is NAGVMQNPRHLVRRRGQEARLRCSPMKGHSHVYWYRQLPEEGLKFMVYLQKENIIDESGMPKERFSAEFPKEGPSILRIQQVVRGDSAAYFCASSPPTGSSYEQYFGPGTRLTVT.

J is TRBJ2-1 and V is TRBV5-1; TRBD2 matches at 10 bases. The CDR3 consists of 17 residues. CDR1 and CDR2 from the germline V gene are SGHRS and YFSETQ. Losses at the gene ends were 0 bases for V and 0 bases for J; bases not matched to a gene: 3. The CDR3 DNA reads TGCGCCAGCAGCTTGGGGTCTAGCGGGAGCTCCTACAATGAGCAGTTCTTC. Encoded protein: CASSLGSSGSSYNEQFF.

The chain couples TRBV15 to TRBJ2-5, with TRBD2 matching 7 bases. TRBJ2-7 matches the DNA end more closely, so the J call is doubtful. The CDR3 is made up of 15 amino acids. Germline V gene data show CDR1 as LNHNV and CDR2 as YYDKDF (reference sequence). CDR3 amino acids: CATSSGPQRGNEQYF. Written as DNA, the CDR3 is TGTGCCACCAGCAGTGGGCCTCAGCGGGGAAACGAGCAGTACTTC.

For the CDR3, the DNA is TGCGCCAGCAGCTTGGTACTATCCGATATCTACAATGAGCAGTTCTTC. It encodes CASSLVLSDIYNEQFF. The chain employs TRBV5-1 and TRBJ2-1, with D unresolved. Trimming shortened V by 0 bases and J by 3 bases, and 13 bases separated the two germline ends. Germline CDR1 is SGHRS and CDR2 is YFSETQ. The CDR3 loop spans 16 amino acids. The variable domain in full, completed from reference TRBV5-1 and TRBJ2-1, reads KAGVTQTPRYLIKTRGQQVTLSCSPISGHRSVSWYQQTPGQGLQFLFEYFSETQRNKGNFPGRFSGRQFSNSRSEMNVSTLELGDSALYLCASSLVLSDIYNEQFFGPGTRLTVL.

This clone appeared a few times. The J gene is TRBJ2-1, the V gene TRBV7-9; 11 bases fit TRBD2. Germline V CDR1 and CDR2: SEHNR, FQNEAQ (reference sequence). The junction had 4 bases not matched to a gene; V was cut back by 5 bases and J by 4 bases. The CDR3 loop spans 15 amino acids. CDR3 residues: CASSRSGRGYNEQFF. CDR3 DNA sequence: TGTGCCAGCAGCCGTAGCGGGAGGGGGTACAATGAGCAGTTCTTC.

This clone appeared a single time. The gene calls are TRBV28 and TRBJ1-2, with 10 bases lining up with TRBD1. With 6 bases clipped from V and 5 bases from J, the junction kept 3 bases outside the gene matches. There are 13 residues in the CDR3. Germline V gene sequence: CDR1 MDHEN, CDR2 SYDVKM. CDR3 DNA: TGTGCCAGCAGCCGGGGACAGGGGTATGGCTACACCTTC. This translates into CASSRGQGYGYTF.

This rearrangement joins TRBV6-1 to TRBJ1-5; 11 bases map to TRBD1. The CDR3 consists of 15 residues. Trimming cost V 5 bases and J 6 bases; bases outside gene matches: 6. CDR1 and CDR2 from the germline V gene are MNHNS and SASEGT. The CDR3 loop reads CASSPGTGGTQPQHF. DNA for the CDR3: TGTGCCAGCAGTCCCGGGACAGGGGGGACTCAGCCCCAGCATTTT.

J is TRBJ2-7 and V is TRBV11-3, with 12 bases matching TRBD2. Germline CDR1 reads SGHNT; CDR2 reads YENEEA. After removal of 3 bases from V and 5 bases from J, the junction contained 11 bases not matched to a gene. The CDR3 sequence is 17 residues long. The DNA of the CDR3 is TGTGCCAGCAGCTTTAGTTTGACTAGCGGGAGATCGGACGAGCAGTACTTC. It codes for CASSFSLTSGRSDEQYF.

The chain joins TRBV19 to TRBJ2-1; D perhaps matches TRBD1 (6 bases). The CDR3 length is 16 residues. CDR1 is LNHDA and CDR2 is SQIVND in the germline V gene (reference sequence). Between the trimmed V and J ends, which lost 6 bases and 0 bases, there was a span of 15 bases. The CDR3 bases are TGTGCCAGTAGCCCGTGGCAGGGGTCCTCCTACAATGAGCAGTTCTTC. It encodes CASSPWQGSSYNEQFF. The whole variable domain, filled in from reference TRBV19 and TRBJ2-1, reads DGGITQSPKYLFRKEGQNVTLSCEQNLNHDAMYWYRQDPGQGLRLIYYSQIVNDFQKGDIAEGYSVSREKKESFPLTVTSAQKNPTAFYLCASSPWQGSSYNEQFFGPGTRLTVL.

V gene TRBV27 combines with J gene TRBJ2-7; perhaps TRBD2 as D (7 bases). This CDR3 contains 14 residues. In germline, CDR1 is MNHEY, CDR2 SMNVEV (reference sequence). V was clipped by 10 bases and J by 0 bases, with 16 bases between them. The DNA of the CDR3 is TGTGCCACCCGGGGGGCAGGGACCTCCTACGAGCAGTACTTC. It yields the protein CATRGAGTSYEQYF.

The chain employs TRBV5-1 and TRBJ2-1; TRBD2 matches 10 bases. Per the germline V gene, CDR1 is SGHRS and CDR2 is YFSETQ. With V trimmed by 4 bases and J by 5 bases, 6 bases remained unmatched. The CDR3 is 15 residues long. CDR3 DNA: TGCGCCAGCAGCGTAAGCGGGAGGGGGGACAATGAGCAGTTCTTC. It encodes CASSVSGRGDNEQFF.

J is TRBJ2-5 and V is TRBV7-9, with D tentatively TRBD2 (6 bases). The better agreement between TRBJ2-7 and the DNA end casts doubt on the J call. The CDR3 loop spans 12 amino acids. Per the germline V gene, CDR1 is SEHNR and CDR2 is FQNEAQ (reference sequence). In DNA form, the CDR3 reads TGTGCCAGCAGCTCGCGGGATTACGAGCAGTACTTC. Its translation: CASSSRDYEQYF.

J is TRBJ2-5 and V is TRBV10-2, with D possibly TRBD2 on 6 matching bases. CDR1 and CDR2 (germline): WSHSY, SAAADI. V lost 6 bases to trimming and J lost 2 bases, with 10 bases between them. The CDR3 runs to 13 residues. CDR3 sequence: CASSIREQETQYF. The CDR3, as DNA: TGCGCCAGCAGCATCCGGGAGCAAGAGACCCAGTACTTC.

V and J are TRBV18 and TRBJ1-4; D is perhaps TRBD1 (6 bases). V lost 5 bases and J 5 bases, leaving 21 bases between the germline ends. Per germline, CDR1 KGHSH and CDR2 LQKENI. The CDR3 consists of 17 residues. CDR3 DNA sequence: TGTGCCAGCTCATCAGGGGTACCGGGACGGCAGAATGAAAAACTGTTTTTT. Protein product: CASSSGVPGRQNEKLFF.

V usage is TRBV21-1 and J usage is TRBJ1-2; TRBD1 is taken as the D call from the table, unchecked against the DNA. TRBV21-1 has pseudogene status. This CDR3 is 11 amino acids long. Here the CDR3 reads CASLIRYGYTF. CDR3 DNA: TGTGCCAGCCTCATCAGGTATGGCTACACCTTC.

The chain uses TRBV4-2 and TRBJ2-1, with 11 bases that match TRBD2. The V gene end was trimmed by 5 bases and the J gene end by 4 bases; junction bases not matched to a gene: 7. This CDR3 region has 16 residues. Germline CDR1 LGHNA, CDR2 YNFKEQ. This chain's CDR3 is CASSSTTSGTYNEQFF. The CDR3 DNA reads TGTGCCAGCAGCTCGACGACTAGCGGGACATACAATGAGCAGTTCTTC.

The genes are TRBV2 and TRBJ1-2, with 10 bases lining up with TRBD1. Germline lookup yields CDR1 SNHLY and CDR2 FYNNEI. The V gene end was trimmed by 6 bases and the J gene end by 3 bases; junction bases not matched to a gene: 13. This CDR3 is 17 amino acids long. The CDR3 here is CASRGTLGTGEDYGYTF. The CDR3 DNA reads TGTGCCAGCAGGGGAACCCTCGGGACAGGGGAAGACTATGGCTACACCTTC.

The rearrangement joins TRBV5-4 to TRBJ2-5; the match to TRBD2 covers 7 bases. Germline CDR1 SGHNT, CDR2 YYREEE (reference sequence). J was trimmed by 5 bases and V by 3 bases; bases with no gene match: 7. CDR3 length: 14 amino acids. The CDR3 DNA is TGTGCCAGCAGCTGGGGGGGTCAGGTCGAGACCCAGTACTTC. This encodes CASSWGGQVETQYF.

V and J are TRBV7-8 and TRBJ1-1; 9 nucleotides agree with TRBD1. This CDR3 is built from 15 residues. CDR1 is SGHVS, CDR2 FQNEAQ, per germline. Unmatched junction bases numbered 9, after V lost 7 bases and J lost 3 bases. CDR3 bases: TGTGCCAGCACCTCTTCACAGGGGGCACACACTGAAGCTTTCTTT. The encoded protein is CASTSSQGAHTEAFF.

As DNA, the CDR3 is TGTGCCAGCAGCCGCAGGACGGGAGTCTCTGGAAACACCATATATTTT. Protein sequence: CASSRRTGVSGNTIYF. The chain recombines TRBV11-2 with TRBJ1-3; D is ambiguous. V lost 5 bases, J lost 0 bases, and 14 bases lay in between. Germline V lookup: CDR1 SGHAT, CDR2 FQNNGV. There are 16 residues in the CDR3.